This TCR beta chain was found in a study of shared clonotypes between healthy human individuals. The wider study: CD4 naive and CD4 memory each took three plates per donor, while CD8 naive took two and CD8 memory one. Study observations and caveats: In this cohort, only blood was sampled, and tissue repertoires likely differ. Clonotypes shared by all four donors outscored non-shared clonotypes in generation probability. Few donors restricted represented genetic and exposure-history diversity.

Concerning this clone itself: Its antigen is as yet unknown.

Assay used: immunoSEQ multiplex PCR; TCRdb lists only in-frame clones, some missing. The data hold 170,000 or so clones, with approximately 60% observed a single time. Trimming cost V 6 bases and J 7 bases, with 19 bases left between them. The CDR3 runs to 14 residues. The germline gives CDR1 MNHEY, CDR2 SMNVEV (reference sequence). The sequencing sample was made of memory CD4+ T cells sorted from blood. As for subset: CD45RA-negative fraction. V and J are TRBV27 and TRBJ2-7, with D possibly being TRBD1 (6 bases). The TCR comes from a man aged 25-40 years in good health. The CDR3 coding sequence is TGTGCCAGCAGGTACTACAGGGATACCGGGGAGCAGTACTTC. Translation gives CASRYYRDTGEQYF.